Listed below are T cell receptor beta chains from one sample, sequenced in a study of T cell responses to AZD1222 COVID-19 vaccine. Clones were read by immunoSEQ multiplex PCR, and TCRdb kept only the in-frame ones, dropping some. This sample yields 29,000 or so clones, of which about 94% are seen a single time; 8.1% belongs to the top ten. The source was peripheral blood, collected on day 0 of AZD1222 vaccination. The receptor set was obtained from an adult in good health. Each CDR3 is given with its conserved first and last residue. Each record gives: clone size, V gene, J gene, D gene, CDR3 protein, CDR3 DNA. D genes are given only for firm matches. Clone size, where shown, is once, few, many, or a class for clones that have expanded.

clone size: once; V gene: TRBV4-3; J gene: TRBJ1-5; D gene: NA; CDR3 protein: CASSLTVGNQPQHF; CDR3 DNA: TGCGCCAGCAGCCTGACAGTCGGCAATCAGCCCCAGCATTTT
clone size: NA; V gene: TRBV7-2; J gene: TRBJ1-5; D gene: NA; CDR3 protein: CASSLAIPQPQHF; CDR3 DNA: TGTGCCAGCAGCTTAGCGATCCCCCAGCCCCAGCATTTT
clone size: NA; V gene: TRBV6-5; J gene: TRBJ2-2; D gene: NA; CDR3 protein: CASSSRPETGELFF; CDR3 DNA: TGTGCCAGCAGCTCGCGACCCGAAACCGGGGAGCTGTTTTTT
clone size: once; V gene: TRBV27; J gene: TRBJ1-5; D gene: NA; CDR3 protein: CASSLGQTLPQHF; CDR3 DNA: TGTGCCAGCAGTTTAGGGCAGACTCTGCCCCAGCATTTT
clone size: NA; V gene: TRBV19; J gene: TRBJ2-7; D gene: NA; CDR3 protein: CASSAMSPSYEQYF; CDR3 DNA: TGTGCCAGTAGTGCCATGTCCCCCTCCTACGAGCAGTACTTC
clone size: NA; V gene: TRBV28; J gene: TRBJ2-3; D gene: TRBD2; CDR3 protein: CASATSGTFTDTQYF; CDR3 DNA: TGTGCCAGCGCCACTAGCGGGACCTTCACAGATACGCAGTATTTT
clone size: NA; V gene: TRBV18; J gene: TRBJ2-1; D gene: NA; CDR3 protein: CASSGSQEPGAGEQFF; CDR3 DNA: TGTGCCAGCTCAGGGTCTCAGGAGCCGGGAGCTGGAGAGCAGTTCTTC
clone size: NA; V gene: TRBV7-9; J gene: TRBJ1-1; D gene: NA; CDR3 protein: CASSLAATEAFF; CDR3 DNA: TGTGCCAGCAGCTTAGCGGCCACTGAAGCTTTCTTT
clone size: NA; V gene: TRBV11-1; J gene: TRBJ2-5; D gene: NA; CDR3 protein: CASRHIQGSLKETQYF; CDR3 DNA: TGTGCCAGCAGACACATCCAGGGATCCCTCAAAGAGACCCAGTACTTC
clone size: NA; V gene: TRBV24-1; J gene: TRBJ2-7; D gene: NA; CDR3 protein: CATSDAPRRTYEQYF; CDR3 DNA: TGTGCCACCAGTGATGCCCCCCGACGGACCTACGAGCAGTACTTC
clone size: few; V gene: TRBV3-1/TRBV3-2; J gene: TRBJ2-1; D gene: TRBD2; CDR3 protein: CASSRGIAGYNEQFF; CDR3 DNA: TGTGCCAGCAGCCGTGGGATAGCGGGGTACAATGAGCAGTTCTTC
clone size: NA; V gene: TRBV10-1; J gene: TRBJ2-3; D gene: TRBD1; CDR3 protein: CASSEPGTGDTDTQYF; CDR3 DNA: TGCGCCAGCAGTGAACCCGGGACAGGGGACACAGATACGCAGTATTTT
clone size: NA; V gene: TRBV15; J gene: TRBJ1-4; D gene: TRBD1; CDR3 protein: CATSGQGLIEKLFF; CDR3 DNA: TGTGCCACCAGCGGACAGGGGCTAATTGAAAAACTGTTTTTT
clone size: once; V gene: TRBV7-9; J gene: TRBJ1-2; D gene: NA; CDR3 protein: CASSLVAGNYYGYTF; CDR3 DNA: TGTGCCAGCAGCTTAGTGGCAGGGAATTACTATGGCTACACCTTC
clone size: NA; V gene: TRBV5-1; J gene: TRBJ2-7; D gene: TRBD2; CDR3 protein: CASSSGDSYEQYF; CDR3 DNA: TGCGCCAGCTCGAGCGGGGATTCCTACGAGCAGTACTTC
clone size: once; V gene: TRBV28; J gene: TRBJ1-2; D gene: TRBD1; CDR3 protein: CASGTGWGGYTF; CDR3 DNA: TGTGCCAGCGGGACAGGCTGGGGGGGCTACACCTTC
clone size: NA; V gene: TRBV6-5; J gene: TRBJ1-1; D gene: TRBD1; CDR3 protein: CASSRQGADTEAFF; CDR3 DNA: TGTGCCAGCAGTCGACAGGGGGCGGACACTGAAGCTTTCTTT
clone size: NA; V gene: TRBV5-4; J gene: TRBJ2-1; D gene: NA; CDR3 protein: CASSPISGGGNEQFF; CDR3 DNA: TGTGCCAGCAGCCCTATAAGCGGAGGGGGGAATGAGCAGTTCTTC
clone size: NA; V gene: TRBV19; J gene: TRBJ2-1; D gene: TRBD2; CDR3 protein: CASSTPGTRLNEQFF; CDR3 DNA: TGTGCCAGTAGTACCCCCGGGACTAGGTTGAATGAGCAGTTCTTC
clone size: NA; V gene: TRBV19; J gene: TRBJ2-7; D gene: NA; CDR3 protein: CASRNTDYEQYF; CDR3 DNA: TGTGCCAGTAGAAATACAGACTACGAGCAGTACTTC
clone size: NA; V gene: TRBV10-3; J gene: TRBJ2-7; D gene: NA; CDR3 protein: CAISEDRYRYEQYF; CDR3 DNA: TGTGCCATCAGTGAGGACAGGTACCGCTACGAGCAGTACTTC
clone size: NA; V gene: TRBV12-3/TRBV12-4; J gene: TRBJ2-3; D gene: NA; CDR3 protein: CASSLKDTQYF; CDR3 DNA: TGTGCCAGCAGTTTAAAAGATACGCAGTATTTT
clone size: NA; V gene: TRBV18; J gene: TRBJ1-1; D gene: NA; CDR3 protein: CASSPGTNTEAFF; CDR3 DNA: TGTGCCAGCTCACCCGGTACGAACACTGAAGCTTTCTTT
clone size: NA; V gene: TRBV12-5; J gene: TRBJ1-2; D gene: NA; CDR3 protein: CASGPGTGNYGYTF; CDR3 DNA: TGTGCTAGTGGCCCCGGGACGGGAAACTATGGCTACACCTTC
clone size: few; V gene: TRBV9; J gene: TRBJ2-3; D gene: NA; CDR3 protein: CASNPTGAGTDTQYF; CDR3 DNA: TGTGCCAGCAACCCGACGGGGGCCGGCACAGATACGCAGTATTTT
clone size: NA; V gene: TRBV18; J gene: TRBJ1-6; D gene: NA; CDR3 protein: CASSPQSSYNSPLHF; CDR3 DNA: TGTGCCAGCTCCCCACAGAGCTCCTATAATTCACCCCTCCACTTT
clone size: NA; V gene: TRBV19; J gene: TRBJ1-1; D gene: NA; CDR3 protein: CASITWDKKEGNTEAFF; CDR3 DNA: TGTGCCAGTATCACATGGGACAAAAAAGAGGGGAACACTGAAGCTTTCTTT
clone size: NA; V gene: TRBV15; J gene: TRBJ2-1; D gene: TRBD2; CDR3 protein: CATSREGGERGRYNEQFF; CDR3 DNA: TGTGCCACCAGCAGAGAGGGGGGAGAGCGGGGACGGTACAATGAGCAGTTCTTC
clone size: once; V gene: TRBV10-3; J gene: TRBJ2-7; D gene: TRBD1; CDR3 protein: CAISVSGGGEQYF; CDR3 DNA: TGTGCCATCAGTGTGTCAGGGGGTGGTGAGCAGTACTTC
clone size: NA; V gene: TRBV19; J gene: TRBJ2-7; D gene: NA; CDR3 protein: CASSWGVGPYEQYF; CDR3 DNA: TGTGCCAGTAGTTGGGGAGTAGGTCCCTACGAGCAGTACTTC
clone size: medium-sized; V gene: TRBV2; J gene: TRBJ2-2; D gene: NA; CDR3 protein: CASSPLGGNVKAGELFF; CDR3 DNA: TGTGCCAGCAGTCCCCTTGGCGGGAACGTTAAGGCCGGGGAGCTGTTTTTT
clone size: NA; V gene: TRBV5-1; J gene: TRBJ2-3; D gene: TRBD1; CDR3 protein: CASSSGQYTDTQYF; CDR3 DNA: TGCGCCAGCAGCTCGGGACAGTACACAGATACGCAGTATTTT
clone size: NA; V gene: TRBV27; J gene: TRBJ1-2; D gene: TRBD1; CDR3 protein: CASSFGQGGGYTF; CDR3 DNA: TGTGCCAGCAGTTTCGGACAGGGAGGGGGCTACACCTTC
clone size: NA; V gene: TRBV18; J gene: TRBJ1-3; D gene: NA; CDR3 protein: CASSPQGQGNTIYF; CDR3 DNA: TGTGCCAGCTCACCACAGGGGCAGGGGAACACCATATATTTT
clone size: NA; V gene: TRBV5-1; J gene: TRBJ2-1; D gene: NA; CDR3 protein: CASSRESNEQFF; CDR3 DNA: TGCGCCAGCTCCAGAGAGAGCAATGAGCAGTTCTTC
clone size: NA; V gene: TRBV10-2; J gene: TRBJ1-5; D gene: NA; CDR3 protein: CASSVGQFYQPQHF; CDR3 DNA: TGCGCCAGCAGTGTAGGGCAGTTCTATCAGCCCCAGCATTTT
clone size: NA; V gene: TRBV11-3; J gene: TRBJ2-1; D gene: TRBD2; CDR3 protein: CASSSGLARNEQFF; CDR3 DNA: TGTGCCAGCAGCTCAGGACTAGCTAGAAATGAGCAGTTCTTC
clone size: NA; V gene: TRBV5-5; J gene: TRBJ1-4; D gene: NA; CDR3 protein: CASSSLPVALTTNEKLFF; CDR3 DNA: TGTGCCAGCAGCTCGCTCCCAGTGGCTCTCACAACTAATGAAAAACTGTTTTTT
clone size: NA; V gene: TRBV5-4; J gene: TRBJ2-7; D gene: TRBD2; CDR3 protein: CASSRPGTTTNEQYF; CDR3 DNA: TGTGCCAGCAGTCGACCCGGGACTACAACCAACGAGCAGTACTTC
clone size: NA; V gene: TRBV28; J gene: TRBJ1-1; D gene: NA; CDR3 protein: CASSFYNRVKTEAFF; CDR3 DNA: TGTGCCAGCAGTTTTTATAACAGGGTTAAGACTGAAGCTTTCTTT
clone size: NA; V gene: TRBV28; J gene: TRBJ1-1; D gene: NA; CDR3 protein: CASSLDGNTEAFF; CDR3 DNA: TGTGCCAGCAGTTTAGACGGGAACACTGAAGCTTTCTTT
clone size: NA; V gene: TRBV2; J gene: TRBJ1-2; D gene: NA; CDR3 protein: CASSEGGLTYGYTF; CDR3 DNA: TGTGCCAGCAGTGAAGGGGGGCTTACCTATGGCTACACCTTC
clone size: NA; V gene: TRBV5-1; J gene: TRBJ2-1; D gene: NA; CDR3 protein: CASSSGATYNEQFF; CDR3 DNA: TGCGCCAGCAGCTCGGGGGCAACCTACAATGAGCAGTTCTTC
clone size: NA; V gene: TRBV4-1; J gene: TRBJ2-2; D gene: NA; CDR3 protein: CASSQGLSLTGELFF; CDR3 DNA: TGCGCCAGCAGCCAAGGACTTTCTCTCACCGGGGAGCTGTTTTTT
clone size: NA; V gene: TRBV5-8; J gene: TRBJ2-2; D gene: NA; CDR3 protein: CASSLRRGDGELFF; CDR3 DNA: TGTGCCAGCAGCTTGCGGCGGGGAGACGGGGAGCTGTTTTTT
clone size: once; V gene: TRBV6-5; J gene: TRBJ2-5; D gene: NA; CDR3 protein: CATDFGRTQYF; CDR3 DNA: TGTGCCACCGACTTCGGCAGGACCCAGTACTTC